The TCR beta chain under discussion was sequenced for a study of regulatory T cells in long-lasting Graves disease. Study-wide points: Segments TRBV28, TRBJ1-2 and TRBJ2-5 showed preferential usage in persistent disease. Those with persistent disease had in common more public clonotypes (more than 2,500) than new patients (approximately 920).

Specified time point: newly diagnosed GD, antithyroid drugs for less than 3 months. From PBMCs, RNA was extracted and then used to make the TCR library. Into tubes containing EDTA, approximately 9 milliliters of peripheral blood were drawn. With regard to this clonotype: Its antigen remains unidentified.

Sequencing libraries for TCR beta were prepared with iRepertoire HTBI primers and Arm-PCR of CDR3 regions. As handled by the study authors: Spanning all samples, the identified segments comprised some 62 TRBV and around 15 TRBJ. TCRdb fed the multiplex PCR reads into MiXCR, producing one record per CDR3 protein. V and J calls and clone size were set by TCRdb, not the authors. The sample has over 200,000 distinct CDR3 sequences; around 17% are singletons. Germline V lookup: CDR1 LGHNA, CDR2 YSLEER. This CDR3 spans 14 amino acids. Trimming left V 5 bases short and J 7 bases short, with 14 bases between.

This TCR derives from a female donor with Graves disease. The chain recombines TRBV4-3 with TRBJ1-4; D remains ambiguous. This sample comprised peripheral blood mononuclear cells (PBMCs), obtained at new diagnosis, from a patient treated with antithyroid drugs. The CDR3 spells CASSLGREGEKLFF. CDR3 DNA: TGCGCCAGCAGCTTGGGGAGGGAAGGTGAAAAACTGTTTTTT.